This section outlines one T cell receptor beta chain sequence together with its context. The antigen is not known. These data are taken from a study of cytomegalovirus exposure and HLA in healthy donors. The wider study: Earlier findings included some 120 million unique TCR beta sequences obtained from about 179 million T cells. The early release's HLA-typed donors yielded 70 million to 85 million unique TCRs.

60 Vbeta and 13 Jbeta primers were used in PCR. Profiling relied on immunoSEQ multiplex PCR, and the TCRdb table lists in-frame clones only, not all of them. The sample lists 150,000 to 200,000 clones, around 77% seen once, with more than 0.8% in the top ten. Study-wide results and caveats: Among TCR beta chains, those listed as cytomegalovirus-associated numbered about 150.

The sample was PBMCs. This clonotype was obtained from a woman aged 40 to 50 in good health and CMV-seronegative.

CDR3 DNA sequence: TGTGCCAGCAGCGTAGGCCCGGGGGTGAACGAGCAGTACTTC. It encodes CASSVGPGVNEQYF. The chain links TRBV9 to TRBJ2-7; D possibly corresponds to TRBD2 (6 bases). V lost 0 bases and J lost 5, with 12 bases in between. This CDR3 region has 14 residues. Germline V lookup: CDR1 SGDLS, CDR2 YYNGEE.